Below, 2 T cell receptor beta chains from the same sample are listed, as sequenced in a study of cytomegalovirus exposure and HLA in healthy donors. 60 Vbeta and 13 Jbeta primers were used in PCR. Sequencing used immunoSEQ multiplex PCR; TCRdb keeps in-frame clones, though not all of them. The repertoire holds some 150,000 clones, with around nine tenths as singletons. The sequenced sample consisted of PBMCs. These receptors were obtained from a woman in her twenties or thirties in good health and CMV-seronegative.

Only one count was recorded for this clone. V usage is TRBV11-2 and J usage is TRBJ2-5; perhaps TRBD1 as D (5 bases). CDR3 length: 12 residues. V lost 2 bases, J lost 5 bases, and 6 bases lay in between. The germline V gene encodes CDR1 SGHAT and CDR2 FQNNGV. CDR3 DNA: TGTGCCAGCAGCTTATCAGGGGAGACCCAGTACTTC. This codes for CASSLSGETQYF.

V is TRBV11-3 and J is TRBJ2-1, with D perhaps TRBD2 (6 bases). V was cut by 4 bases and J by 8 bases, with 9 bases left in between. Germline V gene sequence: CDR1 SGHNT, CDR2 YENEEA. The length of the CDR3 is 12 residues. CDR3 bases: TGTGCCAGCAGCTCGTGGGGGGATGAGCAGTTCTTC. Its protein product is CASSSWGDEQFF.